This T cell receptor beta chain was sequenced in a study of identical twins. TCRdb processed the 5' RACE reads anew with MiXCR; each CDR3 protein has one entry. The repertoire holds a few hundred thousand distinct CDR3 sequences, less than 20% seen once, with roughly 12% in the top ten. Trimming pared 2 bases from V and 8 bases from J, leaving 16 bases between. The CDR3 is 15 amino acids. The germline V gene has CDR1 SEHNR and CDR2 FQNEAQ (reference sequence). The genes are TRBV7-9 and TRBJ2-1; no firm D call. The clonotype originates from a man aged 50 to 60 in good health. The sample taken for sequencing was naive T cells sorted from blood. CDR3 nucleotide sequence: TGTGCCAGCAGCTTAATTGGTCGTCGAAGGTATGAGCAGTTCTTC. Amino acids: CASSLIGRRRYEQFF.